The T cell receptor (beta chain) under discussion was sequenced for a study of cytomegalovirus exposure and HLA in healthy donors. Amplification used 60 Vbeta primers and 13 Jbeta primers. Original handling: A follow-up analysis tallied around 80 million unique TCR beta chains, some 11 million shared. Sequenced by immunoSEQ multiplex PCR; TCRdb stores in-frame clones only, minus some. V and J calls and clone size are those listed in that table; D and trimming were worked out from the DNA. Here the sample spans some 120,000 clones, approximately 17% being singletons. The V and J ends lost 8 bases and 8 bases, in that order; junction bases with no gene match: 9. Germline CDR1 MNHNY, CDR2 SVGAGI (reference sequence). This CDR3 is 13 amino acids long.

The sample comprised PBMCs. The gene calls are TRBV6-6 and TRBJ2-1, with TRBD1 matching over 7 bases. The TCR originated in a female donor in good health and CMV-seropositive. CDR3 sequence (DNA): TGTGCCAGCTTAACAGGGGCCCGGGATGAGCAGTTCTTC. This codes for CASLTGARDEQFF.